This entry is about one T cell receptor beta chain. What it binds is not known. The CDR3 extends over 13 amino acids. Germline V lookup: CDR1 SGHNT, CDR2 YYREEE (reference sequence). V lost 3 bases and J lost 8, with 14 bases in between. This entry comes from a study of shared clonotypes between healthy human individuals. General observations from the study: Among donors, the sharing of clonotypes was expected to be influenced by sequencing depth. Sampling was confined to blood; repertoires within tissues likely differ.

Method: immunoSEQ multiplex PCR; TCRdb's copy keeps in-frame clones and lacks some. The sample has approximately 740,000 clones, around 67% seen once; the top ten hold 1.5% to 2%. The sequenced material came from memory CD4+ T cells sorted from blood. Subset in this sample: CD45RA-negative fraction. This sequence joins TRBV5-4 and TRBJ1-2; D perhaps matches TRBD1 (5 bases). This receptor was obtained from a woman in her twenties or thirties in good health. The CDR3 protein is CASSWGGQSGYTF. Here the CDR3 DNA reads TGTGCCAGCAGCTGGGGTGGACAATCCGGCTACACCTTC.